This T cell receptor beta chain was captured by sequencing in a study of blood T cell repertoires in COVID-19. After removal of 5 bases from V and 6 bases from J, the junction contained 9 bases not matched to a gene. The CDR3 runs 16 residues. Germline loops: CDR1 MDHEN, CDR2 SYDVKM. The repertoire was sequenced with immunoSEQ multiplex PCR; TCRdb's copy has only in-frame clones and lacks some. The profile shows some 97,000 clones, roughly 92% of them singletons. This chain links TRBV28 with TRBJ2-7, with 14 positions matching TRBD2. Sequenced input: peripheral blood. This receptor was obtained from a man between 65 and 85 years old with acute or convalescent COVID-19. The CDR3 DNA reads TGTGCCAGCAGTAACACCGGGACTAGCGGGAGTATCGAGCAGTACTTC. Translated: CASSNTGTSGSIEQYF.